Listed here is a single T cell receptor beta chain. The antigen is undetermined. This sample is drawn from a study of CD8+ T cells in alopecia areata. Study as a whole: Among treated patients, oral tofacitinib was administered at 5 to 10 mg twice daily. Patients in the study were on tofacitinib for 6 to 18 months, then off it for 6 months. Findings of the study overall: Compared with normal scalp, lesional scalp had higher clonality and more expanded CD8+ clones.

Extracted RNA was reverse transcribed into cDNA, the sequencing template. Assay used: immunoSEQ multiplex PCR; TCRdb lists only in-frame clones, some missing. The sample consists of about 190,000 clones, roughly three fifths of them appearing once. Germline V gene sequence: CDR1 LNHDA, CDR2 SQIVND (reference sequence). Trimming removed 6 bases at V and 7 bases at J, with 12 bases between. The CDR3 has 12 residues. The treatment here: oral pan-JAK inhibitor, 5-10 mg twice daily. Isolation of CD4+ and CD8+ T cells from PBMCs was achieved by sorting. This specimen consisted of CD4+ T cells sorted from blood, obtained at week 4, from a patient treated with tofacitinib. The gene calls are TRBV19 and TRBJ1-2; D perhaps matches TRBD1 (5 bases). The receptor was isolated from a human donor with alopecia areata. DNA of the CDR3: TGTGCCAGTAGCCCGGGACTCTCTGGCTACACCTTC. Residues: CASSPGLSGYTF.